This T cell receptor beta chain was recovered during a study of Ad26.COV2.S vaccination and SARS-CoV-2 variants. Study conclusions and caveats: Analyses of TCR breadth and depth may have underestimated total T cell responses. Substantial breadth was reportedly displayed by spike-specific CD8+ and CD4+ T cell responses after vaccination.

As to this clone: Its antigen is unidentified.

Treatment denoted: over 15 received Ad26.COV2.S at low or high dose, single or two shots; a few received placebo; per-sample allocation not given. Sampling happened 63 days after the first vaccine or placebo injection. In the vaccine, an Ad26 vector expressed the SARS-CoV-2 spike of the Wuhan strain. V was shortened by 5 bases and J by 2 bases, with 13 bases between the two germline ends. The CDR3 covers 14 residues. The germline V gene has CDR1 SQVTM and CDR2 ANQGSEA. Some clones are missing from TCRdb's copy, which holds only in-frame ones; the method was immunoSEQ multiplex PCR. The profile covers around 300,000 clones, with approximately 90% appearing a single time and approximately 5% taken by the ten largest.

V usage is TRBV29-1 and J usage is TRBJ1-3; tentatively, D is TRBD1 (6 bases). The receptor comes from a person aged 18-65 years who received the Ad26.COV2.S COVID-19 vaccine or a placebo. This specimen was peripheral blood, taken in a trial of Ad26.COV2.S vaccine versus placebo. CDR3 nucleotides: TGCAGCGTTCGGGGGGACACCACTGGAAACACCATATATTTT. It is translated as CSVRGDTTGNTIYF. The full variable domain, its missing parts supplied by reference TRBV29-1 and TRBJ1-3, is SAVISQKPSRDICQRGTSLTIQCQVDSQVTMMFWYRQQPGQSLTLIATANQGSEATYESGFVIDKFPISRPNLTFSTLTVSNMSPEDSSIYLCSVRGDTTGNTIYFGEGSWLTVV.